These 11 T cell receptor beta chains came from one sample sequenced in a study of cytomegalovirus exposure and HLA in healthy donors. Primers for the PCR totalled 60 Vbeta and 13 Jbeta. Produced via immunoSEQ multiplex PCR; TCRdb's table is partial and in-frame only. The table records more than 95,000 clones, 60% to 85% of them present only once. Material: PBMCs. These receptors came from a man aged 25-45 years in good health and CMV-seronegative.

This chain joins TRBV6-1 and TRBJ1-1; the D is unclear. There are 16 residues in the CDR3. The germline V gene has CDR1 MNHNS and CDR2 SASEGT. The V end was cut by 2 bases, the J end by 2 bases, with 15 bases between. CDR3 sequence (DNA): TGTGCCAGCAGTGAAACCACAGCTTGGTTAAACACTGAAGCTTTCTTT. Translated, it gives CASSETTAWLNTEAFF.

This chain joins TRBV7-2 and TRBJ1-1; 7 bases line up with TRBD1. Germline V gene sequence: CDR1 SGHTA, CDR2 FQGNSA. The ends lost 5 bases at V and 8 bases at J; junction bases unmatched: 5. There are 12 residues in the CDR3. The CDR3 protein is CASSVTGVEAFF. CDR3 nucleotides: TGTGCCAGCAGCGTAACAGGGGTGGAAGCTTTCTTT.

Here the CDR3 DNA reads TGTGCCAGTAGTCCCTCGACAGGGAAGGAGACCCAGTACTTC. Amino acid sequence: CASSPSTGKETQYF. The rearrangement links TRBV19 to TRBJ2-5; 7 bases agree with TRBD1. Germline CDR1 reads LNHDA; CDR2 reads SQIVND (reference sequence). The CDR3 contains 14 residues. The trim removed 5 bases at V and 5 bases at J, leaving 8 bases unmatched.

V usage is TRBV30 and J usage is TRBJ1-4; D remains ambiguous. CDR3 size: 16 residues. The ends were cut back, 2 bases at V and 10 bases at J, with 23 bases in the middle. Germline lookup yields CDR1 GTSNPN and CDR2 SVGIG (reference sequence). The CDR3 loop reads CAWSHFPTGLGGKLFF. DNA for the CDR3: TGTGCCTGGAGTCACTTCCCAACCGGGCTCGGAGGAAAACTGTTTTTT.

This clone has a handful of counts. The chain carries TRBV5-1 and TRBJ1-1; 7 bases match TRBD1. The germline V gene encodes CDR1 SGHRS and CDR2 YFSETQ. V lost 0 bases to trimming and J lost 0 bases; unmatched junction nucleotides: 5. The CDR3 runs 16 residues. CDR3 sequence (DNA): TGCGCCAGCAGCTTGGGGACAGGCGATATGAACACTGAAGCTTTCTTT. Translating gives CASSLGTGDMNTEAFF.

The chain uses TRBV6-5 and TRBJ2-7; 8 positions match TRBD2. The length of the CDR3 is 12 residues. Germline CDR1 MNHEY, CDR2 SVGAGI. Germline trimming cut 8 bases from V and 0 bases from J; bases unmatched to any gene: 0. The CDR3 spells CASRGGSYEQYF. In DNA, the CDR3 is TGTGCCAGCCGGGGGGGCTCCTACGAGCAGTACTTC.

This chain connects TRBV28 to TRBJ1-5, with TRBD1 identical over 11 bases. CDR1 is MDHEN and CDR2 is SYDVKM in the germline V gene. The CDR3 is 18 amino acids. Germline trimming cut 6 bases from V and 0 bases from J; bases unmatched to any gene: 10. In DNA, the CDR3 is TGTGCCAGCAGGTACGTGGACAGGGGGCTACTTAGCAATCAGCCCCAGCATTTT. It encodes CASRYVDRGLLSNQPQHF.

The J gene is TRBJ1-4, the V gene TRBV5-4, with D perhaps TRBD1 (5 bases). The CDR3 is 15 residues long. V shed 5 bases and J shed 8 bases, with 19 bases lying between them. Germline V gene lookup returns CDR1 SGHNT and CDR2 YYREEE (reference sequence). The DNA of the CDR3 is TGTGCCAGCAGGGACACCGGCAATCCAAACGAAAAACTGTTTTTT. Amino acid sequence: CASRDTGNPNEKLFF.

This clone was observed a few times. V usage is TRBV28 and J usage is TRBJ1-2, with 7 bases fitting TRBD1. The V gene's germline CDR1 is MDHEN and CDR2 SYDVKM. V shed 6 bases, J shed 4 bases, and the junction held 8 bases outside the gene matches. This CDR3 spans 14 amino acids. CDR3: CASRAYRGGYGYTF. CDR3 in DNA: TGTGCCAGCAGAGCTTACAGGGGTGGCTATGGCTACACCTTC.

The rearrangement joins TRBV29-1 to TRBJ1-2; 8 bases agree with TRBD1. From germline, CDR1 is SQVTM and CDR2 ANQGSEA. This CDR3 has 16 amino acids. V trimming: 4 bases; J trimming: 4 bases; junction bases outside the gene matches: 14. CDR3 protein: CSVGFGQGGFAYGYTF. CDR3 coding DNA: TGCAGCGTTGGGTTTGGACAGGGAGGTTTCGCCTATGGCTACACCTTC.

The table lists this clone with a count of one. The chain couples TRBV5-5 to TRBJ1-4; 8 bases align to TRBD1. The V gene's germline CDR1 is SGHKS and CDR2 YYEKEE (reference sequence). The CDR3 is made up of 16 amino acids. J lost 4 bases, V lost 4 bases, and 9 bases had no gene match. CDR3 sequence reads: CASSPSGQGYNEKLFF. Written as DNA, the CDR3 is TGTGCCAGCAGCCCTAGTGGACAGGGTTATAATGAAAAACTGTTTTTT.